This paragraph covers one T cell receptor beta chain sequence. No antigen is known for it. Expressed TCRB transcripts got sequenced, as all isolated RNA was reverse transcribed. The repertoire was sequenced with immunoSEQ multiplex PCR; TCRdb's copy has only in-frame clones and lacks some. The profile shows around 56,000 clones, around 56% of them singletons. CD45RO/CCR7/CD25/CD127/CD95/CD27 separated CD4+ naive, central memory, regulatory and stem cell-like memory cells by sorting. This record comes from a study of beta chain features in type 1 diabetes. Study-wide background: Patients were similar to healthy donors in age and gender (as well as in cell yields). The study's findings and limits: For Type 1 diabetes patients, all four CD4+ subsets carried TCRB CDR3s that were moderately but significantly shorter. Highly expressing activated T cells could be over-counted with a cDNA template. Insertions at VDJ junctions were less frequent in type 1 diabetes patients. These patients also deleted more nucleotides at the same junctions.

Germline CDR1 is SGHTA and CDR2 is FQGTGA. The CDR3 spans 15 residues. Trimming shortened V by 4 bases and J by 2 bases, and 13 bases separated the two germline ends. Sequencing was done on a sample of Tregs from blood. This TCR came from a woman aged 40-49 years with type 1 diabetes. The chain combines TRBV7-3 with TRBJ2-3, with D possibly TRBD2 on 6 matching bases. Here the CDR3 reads CASSSVGTDTDTQYF. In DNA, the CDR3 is TGTGCCAGCAGCTCCGTCGGGACTGACACAGATACGCAGTATTTT.